These T cell receptor beta chains were read from a single sample in a study of identifying expanded T cells in peripheral blood. Produced via immunoSEQ multiplex PCR; TCRdb's table is partial and in-frame only. The sample holds approximately 92,000 clones; approximately 81% are singletons and the top ten take less than 5%. The material sequenced was blood. The receptors shown here come from a person aged 18 to 75 in good health. CDR3s include the opening cysteine and the closing phenylalanine or tryptophan. A D gene is named only where the DNA matches it firmly. Clone size is given for some rows only: seen once, a few or many times, or a class if the clone is expanded.

>-|13|-|TRBJ1-6|TRBV6-6
CASSPRGNSPLHF
TGTGCCAGCAGTCCGCGTGGTAATTCACCCCTCCACTTT
>TRBD1|14|-|TRBJ1-1|TRBV7-3
CASSSGQGNTEAFF
TGTGCCAGCAGTTCGGGACAGGGGAACACTGAAGCTTTCTTT
>-|15|-|TRBJ1-4|TRBV18
CASSPDYATNEKLFF
TGTGCCAGCTCACCAGACTATGCAACTAATGAAAAACTGTTTTTT
>TRBD1|15|-|TRBJ2-1|TRBV4-3
CASSYGTGPTDEQFF
TGCGCCAGCAGCTACGGGACAGGTCCTACGGATGAGCAGTTCTTC
>-|14|once|TRBJ1-6|TRBV19
CASAHEAGRSPLHF
TGTGCCAGTGCCCATGAGGCAGGCCGGTCACCCCTCCACTTT
>-|15|few|TRBJ1-5|TRBV6-1
CASSRSGPSNQPQHF
TGTGCCAGCAGCCGATCTGGTCCTAGCAATCAGCCCCAGCATTTT
>-|13|few|TRBJ1-2|TRBV5-6
CASSLYEQGGYTF
TGTGCCAGCAGCTTGTACGAACAGGGCGGCTACACCTTC
>TRBD1|14|-|TRBJ1-2|TRBV6-5
CASSYKDRSYGYTF
TGTGCCAGCAGTTACAAGGACAGGTCCTATGGCTACACCTTC
>TRBD1|15|-|TRBJ2-7|TRBV14
CASSLIQGAYYEQYF
TGTGCCAGCAGCCTAATACAGGGGGCCTACTACGAGCAGTACTTC
>-|13|-|TRBJ1-3|TRBV6-5
CASSYSRRDTIYF
TGTGCCAGCAGTTACTCGAGGCGGGACACCATATATTTT
>TRBD2|14|-|TRBJ2-3|TRBV6-5
CASSTLAGGNTQYF
TGTGCCAGCAGTACGCTAGCGGGGGGGAATACGCAGTATTTT
>-|13|-|TRBJ2-1|TRBV27
CASSLTTSYEQFF
TGTGCCAGCAGTTTAACGACTAGTTATGAGCAGTTCTTC
>-|14|-|TRBJ1-1|TRBV5-8
CASNKRGSHTEAFF
TGTGCCAGCAACAAGAGGGGCTCCCACACTGAAGCTTTCTTT
>-|14|-|TRBJ2-5|TRBV5-4
CASSLVAGFETQYF
TGTGCCAGCAGCTTGGTAGCAGGGTTCGAGACCCAGTACTTC
>TRBD2|14|-|TRBJ2-7|TRBV5-1
CASSRGGTSYEQYF
TGCGCCAGCAGCCGCGGGGGAACCTCCTACGAGCAGTACTTC
>-|14|-|TRBJ1-2|TRBV6-6
CASSRPGISYGYTF
TGTGCCAGCAGTCGGCCAGGGATATCCTATGGCTACACCTTC
>-|13|-|TRBJ1-5|TRBV6-5
CASSRGQFQPQHF
TGTGCCAGCAGCCGCGGACAGTTTCAGCCCCAGCATTTT